The 23 T cell receptor beta chains in this list originate from one sample, sequenced in a study of response to subunit inactivated influenza vaccine. Using its own MiXCR run on the RT-PCR reads, TCRdb lists one record per CDR3 protein. The sample comprises about 650,000 distinct CDR3 sequences, around 15% of which are singletons, and 7.6% rests with the top ten. The source was PBMCs from blood, collected around two weeks before vaccination. Receptors originate from a man aged 45-65 years who received an inactivated influenza vaccine.

This chain connects TRBV28 to TRBJ2-7, with D possibly TRBD2 on 5 matching bases. Trimming stripped 3 bases from V and 3 bases from J, with 9 bases between. Germline V gene lookup returns CDR1 MDHEN and CDR2 SYDVKM. This CDR3 spans 13 amino acids. CDR3 residues: CASSLHGDYEQYF. The DNA for the CDR3 is TGTGCCAGCAGTTTGCACGGGGACTACGAGCAGTACTTC.

The gene calls are TRBV20-1 and TRBJ2-2, with 10 bases identical to TRBD2. The CDR3 loop spans 16 amino acids. Trimming removed 3 bases from V and 5 bases from J; junction bases left unmatched: 9. In germline, CDR1 is DFQATT, CDR2 SNEGSKA (reference sequence). The CDR3, as DNA: TGCAGTGCTAGTACTAGCGGGATCCTCGGTACCGGGGAGCTGTTTTTT. It codes for CSASTSGILGTGELFF.

V and J are TRBV27 and TRBJ2-1; 8 nucleotides line up with TRBD1. The germline V gene encodes CDR1 MNHEY and CDR2 SMNVEV (reference sequence). This CDR3 has 15 amino acids. Losses at the gene ends were 3 bases for V and 9 bases for J; bases not matched to a gene: 10. The CDR3 region has the DNA TGTGCCAGCAGTTTGAATGGGGTCAGGGGGCCTGAGCAGTTCTTC. It encodes CASSLNGVRGPEQFF.

This clonotype was observed a handful of times. This rearrangement joins TRBV7-2 to TRBJ1-6, with 7 bases lining up with TRBD1. Looked up from germline, CDR1 is SGHTA and CDR2 is FQGNSA. CDR3 length equals 15 residues. V lost 0 bases, J lost 9 bases, and 5 bases stayed unmatched. CDR3 in DNA: TGTGCCAGCAGCTTAGCGCTGGGGACAGTTTCACCCCTCCACTTT. Translating gives CASSLALGTVSPLHF.

CDR3 bases: TGTGCCAGCAGCTTGGGATACAGGACCTACGAGCAGTACTTC. It encodes CASSLGYRTYEQYF. The chain links TRBV5-5 to TRBJ2-7, with D maybe TRBD1 (5 bases). Per the germline V gene, CDR1 is SGHKS and CDR2 is YYEKEE (reference sequence). This CDR3 contains 14 residues. V shed 0 bases and J shed 2 bases, with 9 bases lying between them.

J is TRBJ2-3 and V is TRBV7-2; D is uncertain. Germline V gene data show CDR1 as SGHTA and CDR2 as FQGNSA. Trimming left V 4 bases short and J 0 bases short, with 8 bases between. CDR3 length: 14 residues. The CDR3 DNA reads TGTGCCAGCAGCTCCTTTGGGAGCACAGATACGCAGTATTTT. Protein sequence: CASSSFGSTDTQYF.

This clonotype has only a few counts. This chain links TRBV5-5 with TRBJ1-1; weak D call: TRBD1 (6 bases). Trimming shortened V by 4 bases and J by 3 bases, and 16 bases separated the two germline ends. CDR1 and CDR2 (germline): SGHKS, YYEKEE (reference sequence). This CDR3 has 15 residues. The CDR3 loop is CASSPLGGTDTEAFF. The DNA of the CDR3 is TGTGCCAGCAGCCCCCTGGGGGGCACGGACACTGAAGCTTTCTTT.

This clonotype came up a few times. V and J are TRBV24-1 and TRBJ2-1, with D perhaps matching TRBD1 (6 bases). V shed 0 bases and J shed 6 bases, with 8 bases lying between them. From germline, CDR1 is KGHDR and CDR2 SFDVKD. The CDR3 runs 14 residues. CDR3 sequence reads: CATSDLGTPNEQFF. CDR3 sequence (DNA): TGTGCCACCAGTGATTTGGGGACACCCAATGAGCAGTTCTTC.

The chain has TRBV3-1 and TRBJ2-1, with 7 bases aligning to TRBD2. Germline CDR1 is LGHDT and CDR2 is YNNKEL (reference sequence). This CDR3 contains 14 residues. Trimming cost V 3 bases and J 6 bases; bases outside gene matches: 5. The CDR3 bases are TGTGCCAGCAGCCATTTTGGCGGGAGCAATGAGCAGTTCTTC. Its translation is CASSHFGGSNEQFF.

Only a few counts were recorded for this clonotype. The rearrangement joins TRBV19 to TRBJ2-7, with 9 bases identical to TRBD2. CDR1 and CDR2 from the germline V gene are LNHDA and SQIVND (reference sequence). The CDR3 covers 13 residues. The J segment lost 4 bases and the V segment lost 9 bases, leaving 7 bases of the junction unmatched. The CDR3 loop is CASARSGSYEQYF. CDR3 sequence (DNA): TGTGCCAGCGCGCGTAGCGGGAGTTACGAGCAGTACTTC.

CDR3 loop: CAISVYGSYEQYF. In DNA form, the CDR3 reads TGTGCCATCAGTGTATACGGCTCCTACGAGCAGTACTTC. The chain has TRBV10-3 and TRBJ2-7; D gene unclear. Trimming took off 4 bases at V and 0 bases at J, with 7 bases between the two ends. The CDR3 sequence is 13 residues long. CDR1 and CDR2 (germline): ENHRY, SYGVKD.

This clonotype turned up a few times. This sequence joins TRBV7-8 and TRBJ2-7, with no clear D. V was shortened by 5 bases and J by 7 bases, with 12 bases between the two germline ends. The V gene's germline CDR1 is SGHVS and CDR2 FQNEAQ. The CDR3 covers 12 residues. Written as DNA, the CDR3 is TGTGCCAGCAGCGGAGTGTTGGGGGAGCAGTACTTC. It yields the protein CASSGVLGEQYF.

This clonotype was counted many times. The rearrangement uses TRBV6-2 or TRBV6-3 and TRBJ1-5; a weak D match, TRBD1 (5 bases). V shed 8 bases and J shed 4 bases, with 18 bases lying between them. The CDR3 spans 15 residues. From germline, CDR1 is MNHEY and CDR2 SVGEGT. The CDR3 loop reads CASGETRQNNQPQHF. The CDR3 DNA reads as TGTGCCAGCGGGGAAACCCGACAGAATAATCAGCCCCAGCATTTT.

The rearrangement joins TRBV5-1 to TRBJ1-2; possible D gene TRBD1, 5 bases. V dropped 6 bases and J dropped 4 bases, with 16 bases sitting between them. Germline lookup yields CDR1 SGHRS and CDR2 YFSETQ. CDR3 length: 14 amino acids. The chain's CDR3 is CASTLGVAGYGYTF. The CDR3 nucleotides read TGCGCCAGCACCTTAGGGGTGGCGGGCTATGGCTACACCTTC.

This clonotype was counted a few times. The V gene is TRBV6-5, the J gene TRBJ1-5; no clear D. Germline V gives CDR1 MNHEY, CDR2 SVGAGI. Trimming left V 7 bases short and J 0 bases short, with 16 bases between. The CDR3 totals 16 residues. The CDR3: CASNSVEFLSNQPQHF. Written as DNA, the CDR3 is TGTGCCAGCAATTCGGTGGAATTTCTTAGCAATCAGCCCCAGCATTTT.

A few counts support this clonotype. This chain links TRBV7-9 with TRBJ2-7; D is ambiguous. Germline V gene data show CDR1 as SEHNR and CDR2 as FQNEAQ (reference sequence). This CDR3 has 11 residues. V lost 5 bases and J lost 6, with 8 bases in between. CDR3 in DNA: TGTGCCAGCAGCCCCTTTAGCGAGCAGTACTTC. Amino acid sequence: CASSPFSEQYF. The complete variable domain, with remaining parts taken from reference TRBV7-9 and TRBJ2-7, reads DTGVSQNPRHKITKRGQNVTFRCDPISEHNRLYWYRQTLGQGPEFLTYFQNEAQLEKSRLLSDRFSAERPKGSFSTLEIQRTEQGDSAMYLCASSPFSEQYFGPGTRLTVT.

The table lists this clonotype with a few counts. V is TRBV4-3 and J is TRBJ2-7; tentatively, D is TRBD2 (6 bases). The V and J ends lost 3 bases and 3 bases respectively, with 9 bases between them. This CDR3 is built from 13 residues. CDR1 LGHNA and CDR2 YSLEER come from the germline V gene. The CDR3 sequence: CASSQQGGYEQYF. In DNA, the CDR3 is TGCGCCAGCAGCCAGCAGGGAGGCTACGAGCAGTACTTC.

About this clonotype: This may stem from a read error, because a much larger clone lies one nucleotide away. The chain carries TRBV28 and TRBJ1-5; D is unresolved. The CDR3 is 14 amino acids. Trimming stripped 7 bases from V and 3 bases from J, with 13 bases between. Germline V CDR1 and CDR2: MDHEN, SYDVKM. The CDR3 DNA reads TGTGCCAGCATGACTACGTCAAACAATCAGCCCCAGCATTTT. Its protein product is CASMTTSNNQPQHF.

J is TRBJ1-1 and V is TRBV15; weak D call: TRBD1 (5 bases). This CDR3 has 14 amino acids. V lost 6 bases, J lost 4 bases, and 15 bases lay in between. The germline CDR1 and CDR2 sequences are LNHNV and YYDKDF (reference sequence). The CDR3 reads CATRGVGARTEAFF. CDR3 coding DNA: TGTGCCACCAGGGGGGTGGGCGCCCGCACTGAAGCTTTCTTT. Supplemented by reference TRBV15 and TRBJ1-1, the full variable domain reads DAMVIQNPRYQVTQFGKPVTLSCSQTLNHNVMYWYQQKSSQAPKLLFHYYDKDFNNEADTPDNFQSRRPNTSFCFLDIRSPGLGDTAMYLCATRGVGARTEAFFGQGTRLTVV.

This clonotype has a handful of counts. The V call is TRBV6-2 or TRBV6-3, the J call TRBJ2-1; D is possibly TRBD2 (5 bases). The CDR3 is made up of 13 amino acids. The V and J ends lost 2 bases and 6 bases respectively, with 8 bases between them. Germline CDR1 is MNHEY and CDR2 is SVGEGT. The chain's CDR3 is CASSYQRPNEQFF. The DNA of the CDR3 is TGTGCCAGCAGTTACCAGCGGCCCAATGAGCAGTTCTTC.

This clonotype appeared a few times. The genes are TRBV10-3 and TRBJ2-7, with 13 bases lining up with TRBD2. J lost 6 bases, V lost 3 bases, and 5 bases had no gene match. Looked up from germline, CDR1 is ENHRY and CDR2 is SYGVKD. The CDR3 runs 15 residues. CDR3 loop: CAISEGLAGALEQYF. CDR3 bases: TGTGCCATCAGTGAAGGACTAGCGGGGGCCCTCGAGCAGTACTTC.

Only a few counts were recorded for this clonotype. DNA of the CDR3: TGCAGTAGCGACAGAATGGGACGAACAGAAGCTTTCTTT. Amino acid sequence: CSSDRMGRTEAFF. The gene calls are TRBV20-1 and TRBJ1-1; the D gene is possibly TRBD1 (5 bases). Trimming stripped 8 bases from V and 8 bases from J, with 21 bases between. The length of the CDR3 is 13 residues. Per the germline V gene, CDR1 is DFQATT and CDR2 is SNEGSKA (reference sequence).

CDR3 DNA: TGTGCCAGCAGCCGGGCTATAGGGGCCCCCGGGGAGCTGTTTTTT. Translation gives CASSRAIGAPGELFF. The genes are TRBV14 and TRBJ2-2, with a possible D match to TRBD1 (5 bases). Per the germline V gene, CDR1 is SGHDN and CDR2 is FVKESK. Trimming pared 4 bases from V and 6 bases from J, leaving 15 bases between. The CDR3 loop spans 15 amino acids.